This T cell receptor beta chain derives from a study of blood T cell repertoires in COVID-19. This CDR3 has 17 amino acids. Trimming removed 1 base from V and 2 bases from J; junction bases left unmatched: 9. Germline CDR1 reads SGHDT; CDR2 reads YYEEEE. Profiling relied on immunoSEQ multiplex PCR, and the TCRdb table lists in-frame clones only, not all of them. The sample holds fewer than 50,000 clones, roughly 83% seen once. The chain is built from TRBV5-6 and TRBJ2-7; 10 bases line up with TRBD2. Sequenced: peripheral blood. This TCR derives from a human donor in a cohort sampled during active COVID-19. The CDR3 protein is CASSLSPTSGIAYEQYF. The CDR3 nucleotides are TGTGCCAGCAGCTTGTCCCCCACTAGCGGGATCGCCTACGAGCAGTACTTC.